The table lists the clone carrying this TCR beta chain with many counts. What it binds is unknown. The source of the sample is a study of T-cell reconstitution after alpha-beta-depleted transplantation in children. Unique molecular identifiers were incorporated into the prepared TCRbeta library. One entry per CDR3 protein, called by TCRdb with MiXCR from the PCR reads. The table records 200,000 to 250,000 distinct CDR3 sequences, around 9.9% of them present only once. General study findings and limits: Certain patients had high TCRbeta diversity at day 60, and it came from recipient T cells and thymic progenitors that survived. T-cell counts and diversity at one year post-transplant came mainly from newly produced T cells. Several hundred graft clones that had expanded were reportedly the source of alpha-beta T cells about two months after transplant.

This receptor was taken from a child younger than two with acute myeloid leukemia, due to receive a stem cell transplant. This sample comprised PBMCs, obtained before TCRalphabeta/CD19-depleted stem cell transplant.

In nucleotides, the CDR3 is TGCGCCAGCAGCTTGCAGGGGGGACAGCTTGGAAACACCATATATTTT. It codes for CASSLQGGQLGNTIYF. The genes are TRBV5-1 and TRBJ1-3; 7 positions agree with TRBD1. This CDR3 has 16 amino acids. With 1 base clipped from V and 3 bases from J, the junction kept 7 bases outside the gene matches. Looked up from germline, CDR1 is SGHRS and CDR2 is YFSETQ.